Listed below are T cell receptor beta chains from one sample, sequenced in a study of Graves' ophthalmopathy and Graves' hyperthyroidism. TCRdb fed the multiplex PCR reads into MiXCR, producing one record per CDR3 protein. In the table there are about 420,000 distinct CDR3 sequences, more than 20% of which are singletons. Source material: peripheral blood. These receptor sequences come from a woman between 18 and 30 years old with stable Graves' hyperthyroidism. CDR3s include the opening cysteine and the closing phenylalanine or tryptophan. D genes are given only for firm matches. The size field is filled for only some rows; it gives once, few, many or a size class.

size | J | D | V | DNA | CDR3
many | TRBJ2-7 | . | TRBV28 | TGTGCCAGCAGTTTGAGCAGGGGAGGATCCCTACAGTACTTC | CASSLSRGGSLQYF
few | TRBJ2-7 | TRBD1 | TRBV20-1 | TGCAGTGCTAGAGGGGGAGACAGGGGCGACTCCTACGAGCAGTACTTC | CSARGGDRGDSYEQYF
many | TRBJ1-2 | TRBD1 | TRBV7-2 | TGTGCCAGCAGTCTGTTCGCCCCGGGACAGGGGGCTGGCTACACCTTC | CASSLFAPGQGAGYTF
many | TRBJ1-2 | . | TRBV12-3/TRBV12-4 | TGTGCCAGCAGTTCTGCAGGGAATTACTATGGCTACACCTTC | CASSSAGNYYGYTF
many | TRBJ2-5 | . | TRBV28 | TGTGCCAGCAGGGGGATGCGGAAAGAGACCCAGTACTTC | CASRGMRKETQYF
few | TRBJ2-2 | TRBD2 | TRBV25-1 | TGTGCCAGCAGTGAAATCCCTCTCAAGAGCGGGGGGGGGACCGGGGAGCTGTTTTTT | CASSEIPLKSGGGTGELFF
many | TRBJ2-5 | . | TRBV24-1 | TGTGCCACCAGTGATCCGGGTGTTGACCAAGAGACCCAGTACTTC | CATSDPGVDQETQYF
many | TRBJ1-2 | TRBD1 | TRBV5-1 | TGCGCCAGCAGCATGGGACAGACCTATGGCTACACCTTC | CASSMGQTYGYTF
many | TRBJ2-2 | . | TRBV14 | TGTGCCAGCAGCCGTCCGAACACCGGGGAGCTGTTTTTT | CASSRPNTGELFF
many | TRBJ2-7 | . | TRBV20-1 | TGCAGTGCTAGATGGGACACAGCCTACGAGCAGTACTTC | CSARWDTAYEQYF
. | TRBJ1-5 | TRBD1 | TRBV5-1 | TGCGCCAGTTCGGACAGGGCAGGCCAGCCCCAGCATTTT | CASSDRAGQPQHF
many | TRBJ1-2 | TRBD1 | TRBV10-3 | TGTGCCATCAGGGCCGACAGGGACTATGGCTACACCTTC | CAIRADRDYGYTF
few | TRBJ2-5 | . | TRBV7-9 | TGTGCCAGCAGCATACAAGAGACCAAGTACTTC | CASSIQETKYF
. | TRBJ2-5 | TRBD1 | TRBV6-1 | TGTGCCAGCAGTCGACAGGGGACAGTCCGAGGGGAGACCCAGTACTTC | CASSRQGTVRGETQYF
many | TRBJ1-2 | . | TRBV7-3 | TGTGCCAGCAGCTTAACACCGGGATTCAAGAATGGCTACACCTTC | CASSLTPGFKNGYTF
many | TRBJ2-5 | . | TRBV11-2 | TGTGCCAGCAGCGCCACTGGGACATTTCAAGAGACCCAGTACTTC | CASSATGTFQETQYF
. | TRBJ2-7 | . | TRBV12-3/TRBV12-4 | TGTGCCAGCAGTTCTACCGGGGTCTCCTACGAGCAGTACTTC | CASSSTGVSYEQYF
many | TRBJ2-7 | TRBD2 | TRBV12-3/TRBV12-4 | TGTGCCAGCAGCTCCCGGACTAGCGGGATTCACGAGCAGTACTTC | CASSSRTSGIHEQYF
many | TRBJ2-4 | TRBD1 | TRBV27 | TGTGCCAGCAGTCGGGGACAGGGGGCCAAAAACATTCAGTACTTC | CASSRGQGAKNIQYF
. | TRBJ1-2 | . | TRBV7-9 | TGTGCCAGCAGCTCATTCAACGGCTACACCTTC | CASSSFNGYTF
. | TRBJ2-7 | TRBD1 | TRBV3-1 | TGTGCCAGCAGACAGGGGGAAGAGCAGTACTTC | CASRQGEEQYF
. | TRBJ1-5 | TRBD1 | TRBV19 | TGTGCCAGTAGTAGGACAGGGGGCATGCATCAGCCCCAGCATTTT | CASSRTGGMHQPQHF
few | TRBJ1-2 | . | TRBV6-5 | TGTGCCAGCAGTTACTCGACAGACTACTATGGCTACACCTTC | CASSYSTDYYGYTF
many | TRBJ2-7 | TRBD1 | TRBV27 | TGTGCCAGCAGTCTAAGACAGGGGGCCTACGAGCAGTACTTC | CASSLRQGAYEQYF
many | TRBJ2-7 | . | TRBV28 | TGTGCCAGCACCGAAACAGGGACGAACTACGAGCAGTACTTC | CASTETGTNYEQYF
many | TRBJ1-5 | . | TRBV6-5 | TGTGCCAGCAGTTCGGCCGGTGGGGACCGCAATCAGCCCCAGCATTTT | CASSSAGGDRNQPQHF
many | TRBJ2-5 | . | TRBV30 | TGTGCCTGGAGTGAAGGGACAACACGGGAGACCCAGTACTTC | CAWSEGTTRETQYF
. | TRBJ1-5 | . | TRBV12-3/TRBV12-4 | TGTGCCAGCAGTCTCCGGGTTCAGCCCCAGCATTTT | CASSLRVQPQHF
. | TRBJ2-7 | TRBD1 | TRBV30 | TGTGCCTGGATGACTCGACAGGGTTCACCCTACGAGCAGTACTTC | CAWMTRQGSPYEQYF
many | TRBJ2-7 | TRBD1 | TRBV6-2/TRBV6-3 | TGTGCCAGCAGTCCCGAGGACAGGGACTACGAGCAGTACTTC | CASSPEDRDYEQYF
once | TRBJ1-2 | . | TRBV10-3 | TGTGCCATCAGTGAGTCCCAGGGGAATGGCTACACCTTC | CAISESQGNGYTF
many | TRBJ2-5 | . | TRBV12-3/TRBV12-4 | TGTGCCAGCAGTTTAACAGGGCCTAAAGAGACCCAGTACTTC | CASSLTGPKETQYF
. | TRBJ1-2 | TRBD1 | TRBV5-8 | TGTGCCAGCAGCTTGGACCGGGACAGGAACTATGGCTACACCTTC | CASSLDRDRNYGYTF
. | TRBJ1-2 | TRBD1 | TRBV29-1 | TGCAGCGTTGGGACAGGGAACACCTATGGCTACACCTTC | CSVGTGNTYGYTF
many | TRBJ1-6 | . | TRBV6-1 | TGTGCCAGCAGTGACGGAGCGAATTCACCCCTCCACTTT | CASSDGANSPLHF
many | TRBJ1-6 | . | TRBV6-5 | TGTGCCAGCAGTTACTCGACGACAGGATCTAATTCACCCCTCCACTTT | CASSYSTTGSNSPLHF
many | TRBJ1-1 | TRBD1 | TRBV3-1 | TGTGCCAGCAGCTTAGGGGGCGCTTGGAGTGAAGCTTTCTTT | CASSLGGAWSEAFF
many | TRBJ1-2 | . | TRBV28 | TGTGCCAGCACCGGCGGGGGAGACAACTATGGCTACACCTTC | CASTGGGDNYGYTF
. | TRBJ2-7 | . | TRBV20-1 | TGCAGTGCTAGAGACATCAGCGGCATGATCTTCGAGCAGTACTTC | CSARDISGMIFEQYF
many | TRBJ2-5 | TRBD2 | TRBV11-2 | TGTGCCAGCGGGAGGGCGCTAAATAAAGAGACCCAGTACTTC | CASGRALNKETQYF
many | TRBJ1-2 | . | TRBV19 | TGTGCCAGTAGTATAGAGGCCCGGTTGGGCTACACCTTC | CASSIEARLGYTF
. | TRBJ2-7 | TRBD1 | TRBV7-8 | TGTGCCAGCAGCTTAGCAGGGGGCAGGGGATACGAGCAGTACTTC | CASSLAGGRGYEQYF
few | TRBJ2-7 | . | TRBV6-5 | TGTGCCAGCAGTTTTTCCCGGGGCCCCTTAGGGGAGCAGTACTTC | CASSFSRGPLGEQYF
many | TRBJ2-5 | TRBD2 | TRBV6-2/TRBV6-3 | TGTGCCAGCAGTTACCCCCTGGAGCGGGAGTCTGGGGACCAAGAGACCCAGTACTTC | CASSYPLERESGDQETQYF
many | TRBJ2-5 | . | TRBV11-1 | TGTGCCAGCAGCCAGATGGGACCCTACGTCGGAGAGACCCAGTACTTC | CASSQMGPYVGETQYF
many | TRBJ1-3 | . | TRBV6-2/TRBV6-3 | TGTGCCAGCAGTTCTTGGGCCGCGGGAATGAGCTCTGGAAACACCATATATTTT | CASSSWAAGMSSGNTIYF
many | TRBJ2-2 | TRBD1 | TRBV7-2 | TGTGCCAGCTCCAGACAGGGGTACACCGGGGAGCTGTTTTTT | CASSRQGYTGELFF
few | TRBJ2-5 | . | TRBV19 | TGTGCCAGTAGTATTGGGGGGACAGACCGACTCCCAGGGACCCAGTACTTC | CASSIGGTDRLPGTQYF
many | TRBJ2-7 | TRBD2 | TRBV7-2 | TGTGCCAGCAGCTTAGCGCCGGGACTAGCGGGAGTCGAGCAGTACTTC | CASSLAPGLAGVEQYF
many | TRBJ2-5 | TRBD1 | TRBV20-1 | TGCAGTGCTAGAGGTCCAGGGGGAGAGATTATGGAGACCCAGTACTTC | CSARGPGGEIMETQYF
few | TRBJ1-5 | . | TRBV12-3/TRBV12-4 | TGTGCCAGCAGTTTATGGGGAAGGGGGATTAGCAATCAGCCCCAGCATTTT | CASSLWGRGISNQPQHF
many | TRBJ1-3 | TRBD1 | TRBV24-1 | TGTGCCACCAGTGACTCCGGGACAGCCTCTGGAAACACCATATATTTT | CATSDSGTASGNTIYF
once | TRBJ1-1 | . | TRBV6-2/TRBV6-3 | TGTGCCAGCACCGGACAACTCATGAACACTGAAGCTTTCTTT | CASTGQLMNTEAFF
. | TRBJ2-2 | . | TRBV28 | TGTGCCAGCAGTTTACAGGGGATTGGCACCGGGGAGCTGTTTTTT | CASSLQGIGTGELFF
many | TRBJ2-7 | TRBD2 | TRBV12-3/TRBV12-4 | TGTGCCAGCAGTTTAGTGCTAGCGGGGACGGAGCAGTACTTC | CASSLVLAGTEQYF